This T cell receptor beta chain stems from a study of cytomegalovirus exposure and HLA in healthy donors. Clones were sequenced by immunoSEQ multiplex PCR, and TCRdb holds only the in-frame ones, with some missing. The data hold over 150,000 clones, with just under 90% observed a single time. Germline V gene sequence: CDR1 SGHVS, CDR2 FNYEAQ. This CDR3 is built from 13 residues. The junction had 4 bases not matched to a gene; V was cut back by 2 bases and J by 10 bases. The clonotype was recovered from a man aged 18 to 35 in good health and CMV-seropositive. This rearrangement joins TRBV7-6 to TRBJ2-1; 8 positions match TRBD1. The specimen was PBMCs. The CDR3 loop is CASSLSRGREQFF. CDR3 nucleotides: TGTGCCAGCAGCTTATCCAGGGGGCGGGAGCAGTTCTTC.